The T cell receptor beta chain described here comes from a study of beta chain bispecific antibodies for T cell cancers. TCRdb re-analysed the 5' RACE reads in MiXCR, keeping a single row per CDR3 protein. Seen here are some 20,000 distinct CDR3 sequences, about 2.7% observed once, and the top ten hold about 31%. Study-level points and caveats: In these mixed samples, most targeted TRBV reads derived from the leukemia cell line.

Either OKT3 anti-CD3 antibody or CD3/CD28 beads expanded T cells from blood mononuclear cells over about three days. In this sample, this clonotype turned up many times. Its target is not known. This receptor was taken from a human donor in good health. Some clones in this sample may be carry-over from other donors' samples. The sample consisted of healthy donor T cells cultured with leukemia cells.

The CDR3 DNA reads as TGTGCCAGCACCATTTCCAGGGGAATGAACACTGAAGCTTTCTTT. Its protein is CASTISRGMNTEAFF. This chain uses TRBV5-6 with TRBJ1-1; possible D gene TRBD1, 6 bases. V was shortened by 6 bases and J by 0 bases, with 15 bases between the two germline ends. The CDR3 contains 15 residues. Germline CDR1 and CDR2: SGHDT and YYEEEE.